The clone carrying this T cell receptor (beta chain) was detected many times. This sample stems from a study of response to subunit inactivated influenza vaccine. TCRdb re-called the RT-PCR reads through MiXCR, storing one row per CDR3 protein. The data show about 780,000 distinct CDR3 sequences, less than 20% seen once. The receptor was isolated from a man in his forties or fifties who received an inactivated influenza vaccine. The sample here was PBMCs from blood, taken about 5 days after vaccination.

The CDR3 DNA follows: TGTGCCAGCAGTGAGTTTCCGGGTTACAATGAGCAGTTCTTC. It is translated as CASSEFPGYNEQFF. This chain uses TRBV6-4 with TRBJ2-1; the D is unclear. This CDR3 contains 14 residues. Germline-derived CDR1 and CDR2 are MRHNA and SNTAGT. V was shortened by 3 bases and J by 4 bases, with 10 bases between the two germline ends.